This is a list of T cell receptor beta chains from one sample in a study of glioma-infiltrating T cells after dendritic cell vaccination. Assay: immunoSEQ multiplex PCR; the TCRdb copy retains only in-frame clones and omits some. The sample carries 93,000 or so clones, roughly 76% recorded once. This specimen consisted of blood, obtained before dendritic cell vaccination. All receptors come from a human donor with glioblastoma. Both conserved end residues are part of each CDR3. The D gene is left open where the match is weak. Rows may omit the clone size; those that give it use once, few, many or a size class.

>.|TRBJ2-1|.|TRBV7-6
CASSSGHLNNEQFF
TGTGCCAGCAGCTCCGGACACCTTAACAATGAGCAGTTCTTC
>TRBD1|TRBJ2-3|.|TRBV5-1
CASSPWDRDGTDTQYF
TGCGCCAGCAGCCCTTGGGACAGGGATGGCACAGATACGCAGTATTTT
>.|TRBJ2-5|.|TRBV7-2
CASSSEGRETQYF
TGTGCCAGCAGCAGCGAAGGTCGGGAGACCCAGTACTTC
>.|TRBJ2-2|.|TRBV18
CASSPSGGTGELFF
TGTGCCAGCTCACCATCCGGGGGCACCGGGGAGCTGTTTTTT
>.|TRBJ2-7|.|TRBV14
CASSQGAASSYEQYF
TGTGCCAGCAGCCAAGGGGCCGCCAGCTCCTACGAGCAGTACTTC
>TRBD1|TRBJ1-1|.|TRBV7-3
CASSSDRVGIMSEAFF
TGTGCCAGCAGCTCGGACAGGGTTGGGATCATGAGTGAAGCTTTCTTT
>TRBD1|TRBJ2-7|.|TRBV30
CAWGVTGTATYEQYF
TGTGCCTGGGGGGTCACCGGGACAGCAACCTACGAGCAGTACTTC
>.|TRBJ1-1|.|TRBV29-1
CSVEQGLENTEAFF
TGCAGCGTTGAACAGGGGTTAGAAAACACTGAAGCTTTCTTT
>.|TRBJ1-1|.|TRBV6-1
CASSGKDSRTFF
TGTGCCAGCAGTGGAAAGGACAGTCGGACTTTCTTT
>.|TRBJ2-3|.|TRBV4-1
CASSQEPGLTQYF
TGCGCCAGCAGCCAAGAACCCGGACTAACGCAGTATTTT
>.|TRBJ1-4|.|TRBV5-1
CASSLEGGLVEKLFF
TGCGCCAGCAGCTTGGAGGGAGGGCTGGTGGAAAAACTGTTTTTT
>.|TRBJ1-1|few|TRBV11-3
CASSSTGNTEAFF
TGTGCCAGCAGCTCGACAGGGAACACTGAAGCTTTCTTT
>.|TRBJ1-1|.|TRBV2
CASSGSRRVVTEAFF
TGTGCCAGCAGTGGATCGCGGAGGGTAGTCACTGAAGCTTTCTTT
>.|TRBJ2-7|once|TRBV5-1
CASSQSEGYEQYF
TGCGCCAGCAGCCAGAGTGAGGGCTACGAGCAGTACTTC
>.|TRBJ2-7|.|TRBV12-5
CASGLIPYGTGFNLYEQYF
TGTGCTAGTGGTTTGATACCCTACGGCACAGGTTTTAACTTATACGAGCAGTACTTC
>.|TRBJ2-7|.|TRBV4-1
CASSQSGRGGYEQYF
TGCGCCAGCAGCCAATCGGGGCGGGGAGGTTACGAGCAGTACTTC
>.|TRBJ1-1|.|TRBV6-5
CASSPGIHTEAFF
TGTGCCAGCAGCCCCGGGATTCACACTGAAGCTTTCTTT
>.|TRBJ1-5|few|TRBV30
CAWSTGHQGQPQHF
TGTGCCTGGAGCACGGGACACCAGGGGCAGCCCCAGCATTTT
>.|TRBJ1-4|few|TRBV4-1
CASSQVAAHEKLFF
TGCGCCAGCAGCCAAGTAGCTGCGCATGAAAAACTGTTTTTT
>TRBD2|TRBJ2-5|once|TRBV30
CAWASGLAGETQYF
TGTGCCTGGGCCTCGGGACTAGCCGGGGAGACCCAGTACTTC
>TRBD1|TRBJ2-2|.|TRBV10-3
CAISLGDSGTGELFF
TGTGCCATCAGTCTCGGGGACAGCGGCACCGGGGAGCTGTTTTTT
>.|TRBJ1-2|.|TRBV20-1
CSAQYVYGYTF
TGCAGTGCTCAGTACGTCTATGGCTACACCTTC
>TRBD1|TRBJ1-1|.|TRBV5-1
CASSPVTGVNTEAFF
TGCGCCAGCAGCCCGGTTACAGGGGTCAACACTGAAGCTTTCTTT
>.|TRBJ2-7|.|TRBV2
CASRATEDGTYEQYF
TGTGCCAGCAGAGCTACTGAGGACGGGACCTACGAGCAGTACTTC
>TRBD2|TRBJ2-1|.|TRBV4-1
CASSQVVAGGTYEQFF
TGCGCCAGCAGCCAAGTTGTGGCGGGGGGCACGTATGAGCAGTTCTTC
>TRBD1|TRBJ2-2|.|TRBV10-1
CASSTGGVGTGELFF
TGCGCCAGCAGCACAGGGGGCGTTGGGACCGGGGAGCTGTTTTTT
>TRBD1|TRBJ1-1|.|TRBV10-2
CASSDGTGGMKNTEAFF
TGCGCCAGCAGCGATGGGACAGGGGGCATGAAGAACACTGAAGCTTTCTTT
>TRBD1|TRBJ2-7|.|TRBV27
CASSLDLGQTYEQYF
TGTGCCAGCAGTTTAGACCTGGGACAGACTTACGAGCAGTACTTC
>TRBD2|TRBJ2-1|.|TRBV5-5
CASSYGTSGGNEQFF
TGTGCCAGCAGCTACGGGACTAGCGGGGGGAATGAGCAGTTCTTC
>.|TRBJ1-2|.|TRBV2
CASSVDRANYGYTF
TGTGCCAGCAGTGTGGACAGAGCTAACTATGGCTACACCTTC
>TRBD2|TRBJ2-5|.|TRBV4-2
CASSQFTRTSVETQYF
TGTGCCAGCAGCCAATTCACCAGGACTAGCGTGGAGACCCAGTACTTC
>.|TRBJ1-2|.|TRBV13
CASSLGRGGQYGYTF
TGTGCCAGCAGCTTAGGCCGTGGAGGTCAGTATGGCTACACCTTC
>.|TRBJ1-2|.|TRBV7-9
CASSLDRMIPGVYNYGYTF
TGTGCCAGCAGCTTAGACAGAATGATCCCAGGGGTCTATAACTATGGCTACACCTTC
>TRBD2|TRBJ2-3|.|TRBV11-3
CASSLDYGTKYF
TGTGCCAGCAGCTTAGATTACGGGACTAAGTATTTT
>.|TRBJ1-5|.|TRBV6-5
CASSYSWGGQPQHF
TGTGCCAGCAGTTACTCTTGGGGAGGTCAGCCCCAGCATTTT
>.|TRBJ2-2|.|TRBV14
CASSQDRGLFGTGELFF
TGTGCCAGCAGCCAAGACAGGGGACTATTTGGCACCGGGGAGCTGTTTTTT
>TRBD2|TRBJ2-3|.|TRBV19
CASSIAGGGTQYF
TGTGCCAGTAGTATTGCGGGGGGAGGTACGCAGTATTTT
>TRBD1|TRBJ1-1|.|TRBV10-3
CAISSPTGSFTEAFF
TGTGCCATCAGTTCCCCGACAGGGTCATTCACTGAAGCTTTCTTT
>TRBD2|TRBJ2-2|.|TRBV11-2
CASSSAGTSNAGELFF
TGTGCCAGCAGCAGCGCCGGGACTAGTAACGCCGGGGAGCTGTTTTTT
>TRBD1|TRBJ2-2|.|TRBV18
CASSPNRGLSTGELFF
TGTGCCAGCTCGCCCAACAGGGGGCTAAGCACCGGGGAGCTGTTTTTT
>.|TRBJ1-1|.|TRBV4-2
CASSPGVVNTEAFF
TGTGCCAGCAGCCCAGGGGTTGTGAACACTGAAGCTTTCTTT
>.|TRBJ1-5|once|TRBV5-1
CASSLKGGRDQPQHF
TGCGCCAGCAGCTTGAAAGGGGGAAGGGATCAGCCCCAGCATTTT
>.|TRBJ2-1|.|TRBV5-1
CASSLAPSAEQFF
TGCGCCAGCAGCTTGGCCCCTAGCGCTGAGCAGTTCTTC
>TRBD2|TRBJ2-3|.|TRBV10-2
CASSEFRGTSRAQYF
TGCGCCAGCAGTGAGTTCCGAGGGACTAGCAGAGCGCAGTATTTT
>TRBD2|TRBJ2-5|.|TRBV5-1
CASSLANRGGETQYF
TGCGCCAGCAGCTTGGCCAACCGGGGGGGAGAGACCCAGTACTTC
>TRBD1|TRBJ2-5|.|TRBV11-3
CASSPRGQDRETQYF
TGTGCCAGCAGCCCCCGTGGACAGGATCGGGAGACCCAGTACTTC
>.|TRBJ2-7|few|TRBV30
CAWSRVRGDYEQYF
TGTGCCTGGAGCCGGGTCAGGGGGGACTACGAGCAGTACTTC